This entry features one T cell receptor (beta chain) sequence. The antigen remains unidentified. The source of the sample is a study of OX40 agonist ivuxolimab in advanced cancers. Study as a whole: Participants averaged approximately 60 years of age (range about 23 to 79) and were 82.7% male.

V was cut by 7 bases and J by 5 bases, with 17 bases left in between. The CDR3 spans 14 residues. Germline V CDR1 and CDR2: MDHEN, SYDVKM. Sequencing was performed with immunoSEQ multiplex PCR; in TCRdb, only in-frame clones are kept and a portion is missing. The sample yields 43,000 or so clones, roughly 85% seen once. Study-level findings and limits: By week 6 at 0.1 to 3.0 mg/kg, blood CD4+ and CD8+ T cells had expanded clonally.

The TCR was taken from an adult with an advanced solid tumor such as melanoma, head and neck, liver or kidney cancer. This chain joins TRBV28 and TRBJ2-5; D is unclear. Here the sequenced sample was CD4+ or CD8+ T cells sorted from blood, taken in a trial of the OX40 agonist ivuxolimab. The CDR3 bases are TGTGCCAGCACGATATCGCAGGCTCGGGAGACCCAGTACTTC. This encodes CASTISQARETQYF.